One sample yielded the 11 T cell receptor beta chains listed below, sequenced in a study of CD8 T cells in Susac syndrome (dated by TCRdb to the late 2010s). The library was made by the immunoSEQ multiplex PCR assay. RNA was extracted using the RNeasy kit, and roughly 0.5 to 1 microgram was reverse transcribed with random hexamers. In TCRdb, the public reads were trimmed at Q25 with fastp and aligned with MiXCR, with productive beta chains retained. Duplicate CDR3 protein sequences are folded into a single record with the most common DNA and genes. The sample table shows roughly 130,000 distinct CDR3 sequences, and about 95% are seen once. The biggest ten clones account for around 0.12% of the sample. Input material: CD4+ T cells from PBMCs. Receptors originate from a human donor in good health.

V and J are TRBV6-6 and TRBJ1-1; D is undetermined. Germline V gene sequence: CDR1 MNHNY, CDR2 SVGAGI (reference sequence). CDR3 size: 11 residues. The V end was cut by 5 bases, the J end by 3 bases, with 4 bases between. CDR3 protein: CASSTYTEAFF. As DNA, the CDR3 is TGTGCCAGCAGTACATACACTGAAGCTTTCTTT.

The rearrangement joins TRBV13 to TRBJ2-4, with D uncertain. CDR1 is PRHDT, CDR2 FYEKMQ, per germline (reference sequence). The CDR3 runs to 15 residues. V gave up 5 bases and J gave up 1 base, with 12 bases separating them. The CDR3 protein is CASSTWGGAKNIQYF. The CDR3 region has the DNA TGTGCCAGCAGCACGTGGGGTGGGGCCAAAAACATTCAGTACTTC.

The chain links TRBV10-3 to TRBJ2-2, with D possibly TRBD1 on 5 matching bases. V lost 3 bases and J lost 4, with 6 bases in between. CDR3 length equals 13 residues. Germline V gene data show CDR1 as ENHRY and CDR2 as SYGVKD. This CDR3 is CAISEGATGELFF. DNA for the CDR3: TGTGCCATCAGTGAAGGGGCCACCGGGGAGCTGTTTTTT.

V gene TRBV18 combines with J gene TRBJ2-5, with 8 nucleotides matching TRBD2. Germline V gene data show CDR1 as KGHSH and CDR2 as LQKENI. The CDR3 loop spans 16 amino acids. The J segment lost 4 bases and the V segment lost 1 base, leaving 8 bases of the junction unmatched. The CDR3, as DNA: TGTGCCAGCTCACCACGGACTAAGCGGGAGTTAGAGACCCAGTACTTC. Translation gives CASSPRTKRELETQYF. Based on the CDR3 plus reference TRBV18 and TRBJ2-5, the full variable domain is NAGVMQNPRHLVRRRGQEARLRCSPMKGHSHVYWYRQLPEEGLKFMVYLQKENIIDESGMPKERFSAEFPKEGPSILRIQQVVRGDSAAYFCASSPRTKRELETQYFGPGTRLLVL.

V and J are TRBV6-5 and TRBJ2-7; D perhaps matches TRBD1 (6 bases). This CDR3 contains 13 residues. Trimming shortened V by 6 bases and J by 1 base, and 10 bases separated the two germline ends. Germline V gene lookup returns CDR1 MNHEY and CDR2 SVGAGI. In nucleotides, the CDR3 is TGTGCCAGCAGAATAGACAGGTCCTACGAGCAGTACTTC. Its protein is CASRIDRSYEQYF.

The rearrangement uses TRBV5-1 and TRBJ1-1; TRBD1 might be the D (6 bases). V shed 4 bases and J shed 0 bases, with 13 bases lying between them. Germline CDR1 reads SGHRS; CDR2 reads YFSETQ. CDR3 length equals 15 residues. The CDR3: CASSGGGQMNTEAFF. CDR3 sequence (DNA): TGCGCCAGCAGCGGGGGGGGGCAGATGAACACTGAAGCTTTCTTT. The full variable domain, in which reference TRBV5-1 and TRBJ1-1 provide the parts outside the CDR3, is KAGVTQTPRYLIKTRGQQVTLSCSPISGHRSVSWYQQTPGQGLQFLFEYFSETQRNKGNFPGRFSGRQFSNSRSEMNVSTLELGDSALYLCASSGGGQMNTEAFFGQGTRLTVV.

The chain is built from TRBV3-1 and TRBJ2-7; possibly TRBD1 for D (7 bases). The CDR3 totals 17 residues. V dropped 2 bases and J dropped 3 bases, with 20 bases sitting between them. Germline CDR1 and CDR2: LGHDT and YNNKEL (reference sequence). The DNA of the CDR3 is TGTGCCAGCAGCCAATCTAGGAGGGGGCAGGGCGGCTACGAGCAGTACTTC. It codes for CASSQSRRGQGGYEQYF.

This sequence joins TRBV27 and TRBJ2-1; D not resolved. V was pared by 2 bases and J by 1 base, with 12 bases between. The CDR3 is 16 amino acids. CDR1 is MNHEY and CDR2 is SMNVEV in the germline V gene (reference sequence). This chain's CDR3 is CASSLRWEVSYNEQFF. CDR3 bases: TGTGCCAGCAGTTTAAGGTGGGAAGTATCCTACAATGAGCAGTTCTTC.

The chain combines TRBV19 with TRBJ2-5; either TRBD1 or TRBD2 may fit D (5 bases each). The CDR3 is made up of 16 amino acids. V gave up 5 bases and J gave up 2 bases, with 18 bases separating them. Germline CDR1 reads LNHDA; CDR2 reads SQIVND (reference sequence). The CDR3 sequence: CASSGVTGTIQETQYF. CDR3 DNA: TGTGCCAGTAGTGGGGTGACCGGGACCATACAAGAGACCCAGTACTTC. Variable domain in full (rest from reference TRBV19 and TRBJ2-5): DGGITQSPKYLFRKEGQNVTLSCEQNLNHDAMYWYRQDPGQGLRLIYYSQIVNDFQKGDIAEGYSVSREKKESFPLTVTSAQKNPTAFYLCASSGVTGTIQETQYFGPGTRLLVL.

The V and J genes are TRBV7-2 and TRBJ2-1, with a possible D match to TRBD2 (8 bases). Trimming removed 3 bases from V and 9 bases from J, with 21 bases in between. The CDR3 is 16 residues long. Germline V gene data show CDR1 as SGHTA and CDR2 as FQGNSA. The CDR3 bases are TGTGCCAGCAGCTTTTCCGGGACTAGAGGGGGCGGTGAGCAGTTCTTC. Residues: CASSFSGTRGGGEQFF. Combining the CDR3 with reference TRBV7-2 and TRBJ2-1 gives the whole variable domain GAGVSQSPSNKVTEKGKDVELRCDPISGHTALYWYRQSLGQGLEFLIYFQGNSAPDKSGLPSDRFSAERTGGSVSTLTIQRTQQEDSAVYLCASSFSGTRGGGEQFFGPGTRLTVL.

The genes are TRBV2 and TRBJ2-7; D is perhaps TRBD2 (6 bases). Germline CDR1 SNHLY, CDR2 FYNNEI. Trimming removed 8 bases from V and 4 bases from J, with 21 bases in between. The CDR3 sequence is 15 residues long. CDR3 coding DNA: TGTGCCAGCGGGGACTGGGCGGGAAAAGGTTACGAGCAGTACTTC. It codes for CASGDWAGKGYEQYF. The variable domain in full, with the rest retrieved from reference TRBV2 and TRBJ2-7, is EPEVTQTPSHQVTQMGQEVILRCVPISNHLYFYWYRQILGQKVEFLVSFYNNEISEKSEIFDDQFSVERPDGSNFTLKIRSTKLEDSAMYFCASGDWAGKGYEQYFGPGTRLTVT.